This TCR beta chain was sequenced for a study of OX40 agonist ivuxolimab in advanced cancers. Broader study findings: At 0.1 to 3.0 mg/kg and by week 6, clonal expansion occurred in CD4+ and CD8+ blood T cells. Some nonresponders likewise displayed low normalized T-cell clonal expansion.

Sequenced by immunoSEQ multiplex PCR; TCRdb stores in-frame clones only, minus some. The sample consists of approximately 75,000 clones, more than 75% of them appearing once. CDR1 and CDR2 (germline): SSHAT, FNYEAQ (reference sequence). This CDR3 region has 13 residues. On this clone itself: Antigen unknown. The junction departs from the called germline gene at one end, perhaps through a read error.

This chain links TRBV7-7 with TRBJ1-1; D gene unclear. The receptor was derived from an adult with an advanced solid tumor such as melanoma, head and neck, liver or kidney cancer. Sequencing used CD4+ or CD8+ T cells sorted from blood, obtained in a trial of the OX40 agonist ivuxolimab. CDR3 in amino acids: CASSLTGGTEAFF. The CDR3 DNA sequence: TGTGCTAGCAGTCTTACGGGAGGCACTGAAGCTTTCTTT.